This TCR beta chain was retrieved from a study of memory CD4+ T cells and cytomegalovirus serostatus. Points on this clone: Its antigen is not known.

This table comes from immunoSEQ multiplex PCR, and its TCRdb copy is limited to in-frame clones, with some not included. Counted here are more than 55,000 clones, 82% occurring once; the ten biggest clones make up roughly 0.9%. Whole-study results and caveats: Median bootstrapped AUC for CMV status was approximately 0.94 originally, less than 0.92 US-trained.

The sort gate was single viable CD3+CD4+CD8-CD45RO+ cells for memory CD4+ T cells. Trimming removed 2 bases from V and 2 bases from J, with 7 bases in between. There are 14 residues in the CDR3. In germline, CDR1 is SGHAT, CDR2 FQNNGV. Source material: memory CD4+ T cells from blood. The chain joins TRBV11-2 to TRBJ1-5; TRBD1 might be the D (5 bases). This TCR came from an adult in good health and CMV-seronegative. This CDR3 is CASSLSGGNQPQHF. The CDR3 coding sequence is TGTGCCAGCAGCTTATCGGGGGGCAATCAGCCCCAGCATTTT.